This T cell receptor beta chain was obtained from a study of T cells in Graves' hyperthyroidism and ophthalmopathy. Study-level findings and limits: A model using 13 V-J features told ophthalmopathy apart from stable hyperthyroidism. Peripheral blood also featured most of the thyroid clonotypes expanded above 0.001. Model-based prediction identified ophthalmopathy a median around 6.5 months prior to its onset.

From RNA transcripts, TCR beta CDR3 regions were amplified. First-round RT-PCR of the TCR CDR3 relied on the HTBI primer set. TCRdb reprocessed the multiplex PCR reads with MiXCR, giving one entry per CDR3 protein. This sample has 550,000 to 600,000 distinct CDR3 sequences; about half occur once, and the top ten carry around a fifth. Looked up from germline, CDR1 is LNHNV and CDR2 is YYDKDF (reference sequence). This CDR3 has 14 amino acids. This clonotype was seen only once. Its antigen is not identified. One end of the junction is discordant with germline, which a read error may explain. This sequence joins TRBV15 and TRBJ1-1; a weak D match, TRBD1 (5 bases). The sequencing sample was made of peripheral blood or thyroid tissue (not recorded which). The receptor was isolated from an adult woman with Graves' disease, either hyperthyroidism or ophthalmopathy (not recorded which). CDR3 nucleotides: TGTGCCACCGGGTGCGTGGGGGTGAACACTGAAGCTTTCTTC. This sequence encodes CATGCVGVNTEAFF. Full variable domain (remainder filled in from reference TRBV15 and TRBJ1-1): DAMVIQNPRYQVTQFGKPVTLSCSQTLNHNVMYWYQQKSSQAPKLLFHYYDKDFNNEADTPDNFQSRRPNTSFCFLDIRSPGLGDTAMYLCATGCVGVNTEAFFGQGTRLTVV.